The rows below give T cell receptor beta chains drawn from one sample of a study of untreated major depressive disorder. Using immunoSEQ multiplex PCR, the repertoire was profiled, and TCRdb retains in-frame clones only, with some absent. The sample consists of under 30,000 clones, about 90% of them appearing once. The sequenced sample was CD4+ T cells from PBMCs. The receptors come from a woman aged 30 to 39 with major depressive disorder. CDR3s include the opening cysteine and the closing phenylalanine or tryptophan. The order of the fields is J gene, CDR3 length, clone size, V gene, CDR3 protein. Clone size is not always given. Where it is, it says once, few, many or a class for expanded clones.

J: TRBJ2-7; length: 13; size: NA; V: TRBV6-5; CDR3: CASMDASGNEQYF
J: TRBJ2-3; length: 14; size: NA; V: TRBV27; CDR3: CASSLQGGPDTQYF
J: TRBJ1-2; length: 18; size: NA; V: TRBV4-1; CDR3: CASSPFPRTGAANYGYTF
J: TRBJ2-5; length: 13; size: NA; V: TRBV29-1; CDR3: CSVPAGAQETQYF
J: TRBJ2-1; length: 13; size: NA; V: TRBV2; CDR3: CASSRGGLDEQFF
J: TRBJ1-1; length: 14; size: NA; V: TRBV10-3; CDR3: CAISGTGGNTEAFF
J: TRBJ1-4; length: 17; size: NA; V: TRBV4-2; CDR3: CASSQTGAGATNEKLFF
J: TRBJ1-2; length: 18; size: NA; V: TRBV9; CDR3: CASSLGMGTNQPNYGYTF
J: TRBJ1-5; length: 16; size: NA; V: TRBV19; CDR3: CASSQPRQIWNQPQHF
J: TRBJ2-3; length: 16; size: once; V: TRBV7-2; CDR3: CASSLEWLTSTDTQYF
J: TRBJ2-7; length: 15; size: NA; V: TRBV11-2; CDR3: CASNPGVGGTYEQYF
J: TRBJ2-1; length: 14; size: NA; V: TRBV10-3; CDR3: CAIGRRGDRREQFF
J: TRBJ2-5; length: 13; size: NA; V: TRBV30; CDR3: CAWRITREETQYF
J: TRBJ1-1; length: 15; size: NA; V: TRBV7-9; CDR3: CASSLDPAVNTEAFF
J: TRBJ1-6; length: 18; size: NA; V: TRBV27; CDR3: CASSPYVGVRVGNSPLHF
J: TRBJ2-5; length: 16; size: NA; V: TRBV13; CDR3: CASSLAGGRLQETQYF
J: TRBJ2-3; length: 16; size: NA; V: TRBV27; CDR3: CASSPIAGVITDTQYF
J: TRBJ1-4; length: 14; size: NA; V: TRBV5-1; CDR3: CASSFGVTNEKLFF
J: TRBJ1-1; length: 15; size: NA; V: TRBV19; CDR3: CASSPNRIMNTEAFF
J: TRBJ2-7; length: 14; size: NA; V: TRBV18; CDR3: CASSPGTGPYEQYF
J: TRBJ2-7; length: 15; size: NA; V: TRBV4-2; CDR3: CASSRGGGSSYEQYF
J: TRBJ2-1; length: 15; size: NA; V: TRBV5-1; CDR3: CASSLEALDYNEQFF
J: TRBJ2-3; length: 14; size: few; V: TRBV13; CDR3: CASSPDRGRDTQYF
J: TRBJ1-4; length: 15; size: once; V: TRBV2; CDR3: CASSEFGQGVRGQDF